The entry that follows covers one T cell receptor (beta chain) sequence. As yet, its antigen is unknown. Germline V CDR1 and CDR2: ENHRY, SYGVKD. V dropped 4 bases and J dropped 3 bases, with 8 bases sitting between them. This CDR3 contains 13 residues. A sample-barcoded 5' primer and a J-beta primer mix were used in a second PCR of roughly 6 to 11 cycles. TCRdb fed the 5' RACE reads into MiXCR, producing one record per CDR3 protein. The sample carries over 1,300,000 distinct CDR3 sequences, roughly 60% recorded once. This sample is part of a study of blood T cells in healthy people across ages. The study's findings and limits: Significant beta diversity loss was already apparent by age around 36, declining roughly linearly. There was no known CMV status for donors, so expanded clonotype changes were possibly confounded.

Sequencing used blood. This TCR came from a man between 18 and 29 years old in good health. The chain uses TRBV10-3 and TRBJ2-3; D is perhaps TRBD2 (6 bases). As DNA, the CDR3 is TGTGCCATCAGTGCGCGGGGTACAGATACGCAGTATTTT. Translated: CAISARGTDTQYF.